This T cell receptor (beta chain) derives from a study of CD8 T cells in ankylosing spondylitis. This clonotype was counted at least ten times. Its antigen remains unidentified. The study, taken as a whole, reports: Disease-linked clones displayed a CD8+ phenotype and appeared relatively rarely in peripheral blood. In ankylosing spondylitis patients, matched synovial fluid reportedly showed significant enrichment of disease-linked clones. One TCR beta motif, made up of under ten highly homologous variants, appeared characteristic of ankylosing spondylitis blood.

TCRdb called the 5' RACE reads again in MiXCR, with one record for every CDR3 protein. The table shows 700,000 to 850,000 distinct CDR3 sequences, with about 12% occurring only once. Germline CDR1 SGHAT, CDR2 FQNNGV. Trimming pared 5 bases from V and 0 bases from J, leaving 19 bases between. CDR3 size: 17 residues. The gene calls are TRBV11-2 and TRBJ1-2, with D hard to call. The sequence derives from a male donor with ankylosing spondylitis. Source material: blood, either unsorted or a sorted T cell fraction (not recorded which). The CDR3 coding sequence is TGTGCCAGCAGCCAAATCCAAGGACGGAAACCTAACTATGGCTACACCTTC. Encoded protein: CASSQIQGRKPNYGYTF.